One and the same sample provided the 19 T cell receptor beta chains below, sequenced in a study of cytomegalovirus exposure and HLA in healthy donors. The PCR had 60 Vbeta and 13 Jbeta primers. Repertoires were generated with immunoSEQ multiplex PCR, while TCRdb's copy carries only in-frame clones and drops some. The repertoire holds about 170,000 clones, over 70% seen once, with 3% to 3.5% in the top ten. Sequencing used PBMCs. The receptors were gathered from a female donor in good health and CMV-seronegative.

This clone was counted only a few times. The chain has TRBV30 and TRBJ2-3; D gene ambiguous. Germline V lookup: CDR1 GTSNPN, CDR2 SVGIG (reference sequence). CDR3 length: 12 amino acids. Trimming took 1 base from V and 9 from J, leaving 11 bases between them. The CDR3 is CAWSGLRFTQYF. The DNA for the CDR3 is TGTGCCTGGAGTGGCTTGAGGTTCACGCAGTATTTT.

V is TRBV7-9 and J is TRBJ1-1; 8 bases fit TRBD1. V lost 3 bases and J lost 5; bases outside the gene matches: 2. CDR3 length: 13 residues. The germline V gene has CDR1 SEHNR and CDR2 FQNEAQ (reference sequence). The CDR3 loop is CASSFRQGTEAFF. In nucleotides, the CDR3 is TGTGCCAGCAGCTTCCGACAGGGGACTGAAGCTTTCTTT.

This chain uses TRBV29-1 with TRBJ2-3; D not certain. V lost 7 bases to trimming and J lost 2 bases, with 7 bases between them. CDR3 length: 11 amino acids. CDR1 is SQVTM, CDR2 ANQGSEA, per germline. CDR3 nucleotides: TGCAGCGAGGAGAACACAGATACGCAGTATTTT. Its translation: CSEENTDTQYF.

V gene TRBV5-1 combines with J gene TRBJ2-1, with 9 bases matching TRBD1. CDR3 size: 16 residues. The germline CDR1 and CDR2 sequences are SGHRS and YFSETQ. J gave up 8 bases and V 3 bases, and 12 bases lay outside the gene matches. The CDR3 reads CASSWDSGTGYDEQFF. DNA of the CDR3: TGCGCCAGCAGCTGGGACTCCGGGACAGGGTACGATGAGCAGTTCTTC. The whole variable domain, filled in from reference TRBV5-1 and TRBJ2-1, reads KAGVTQTPRYLIKTRGQQVTLSCSPISGHRSVSWYQQTPGQGLQFLFEYFSETQRNKGNFPGRFSGRQFSNSRSEMNVSTLELGDSALYLCASSWDSGTGYDEQFFGPGTRLTVL.

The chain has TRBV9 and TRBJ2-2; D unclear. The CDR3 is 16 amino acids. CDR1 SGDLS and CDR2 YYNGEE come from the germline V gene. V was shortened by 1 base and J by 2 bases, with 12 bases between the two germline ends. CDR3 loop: CASSVSLGLNTGELFF. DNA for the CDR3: TGTGCCAGCAGCGTAAGCCTCGGTCTTAACACCGGGGAGCTGTTTTTT.

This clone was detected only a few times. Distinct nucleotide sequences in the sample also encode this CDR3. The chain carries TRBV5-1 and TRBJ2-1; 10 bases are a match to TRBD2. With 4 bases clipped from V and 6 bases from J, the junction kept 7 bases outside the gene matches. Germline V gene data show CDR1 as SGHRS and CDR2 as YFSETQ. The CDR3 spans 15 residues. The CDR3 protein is CASSLSSGGANEQFF. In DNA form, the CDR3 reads TGCGCCAGCAGCCTCTCCAGCGGGGGGGCCAATGAGCAGTTCTTC.

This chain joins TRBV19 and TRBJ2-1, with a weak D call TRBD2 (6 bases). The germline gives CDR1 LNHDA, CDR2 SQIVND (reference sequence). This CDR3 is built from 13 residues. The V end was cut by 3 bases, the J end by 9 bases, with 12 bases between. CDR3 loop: CASSILTSSEQFF. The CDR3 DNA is TGTGCCAGTAGTATTCTTACTAGCAGTGAGCAGTTCTTC.

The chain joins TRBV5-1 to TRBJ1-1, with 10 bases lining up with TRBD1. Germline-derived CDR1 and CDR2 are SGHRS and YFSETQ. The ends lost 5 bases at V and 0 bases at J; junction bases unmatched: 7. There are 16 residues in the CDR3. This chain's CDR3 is CASRRTGGGLNTEAFF. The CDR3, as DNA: TGCGCCAGCAGACGGACAGGGGGGGGATTGAACACTGAAGCTTTCTTT. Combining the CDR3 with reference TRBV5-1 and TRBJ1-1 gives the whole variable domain KAGVTQTPRYLIKTRGQQVTLSCSPISGHRSVSWYQQTPGQGLQFLFEYFSETQRNKGNFPGRFSGRQFSNSRSEMNVSTLELGDSALYLCASRRTGGGLNTEAFFGQGTRLTVV.

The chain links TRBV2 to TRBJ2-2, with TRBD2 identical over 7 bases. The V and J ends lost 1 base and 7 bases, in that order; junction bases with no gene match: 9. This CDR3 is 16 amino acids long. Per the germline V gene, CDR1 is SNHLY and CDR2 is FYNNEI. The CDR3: CASSEGPAGRGGELFF. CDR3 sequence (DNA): TGTGCCAGCAGTGAAGGTCCAGCGGGGCGAGGCGGGGAGCTGTTTTTT.

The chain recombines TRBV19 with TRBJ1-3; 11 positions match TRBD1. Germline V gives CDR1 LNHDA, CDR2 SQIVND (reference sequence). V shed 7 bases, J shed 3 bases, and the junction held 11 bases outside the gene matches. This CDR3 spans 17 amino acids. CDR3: CASIGGDRGGYGNTIYF. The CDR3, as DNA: TGTGCCAGTATCGGCGGGGACAGGGGGGGATATGGAAACACCATATATTTT. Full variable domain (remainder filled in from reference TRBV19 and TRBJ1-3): DGGITQSPKYLFRKEGQNVTLSCEQNLNHDAMYWYRQDPGQGLRLIYYSQIVNDFQKGDIAEGYSVSREKKESFPLTVTSAQKNPTAFYLCASIGGDRGGYGNTIYFGEGSWLTVV.

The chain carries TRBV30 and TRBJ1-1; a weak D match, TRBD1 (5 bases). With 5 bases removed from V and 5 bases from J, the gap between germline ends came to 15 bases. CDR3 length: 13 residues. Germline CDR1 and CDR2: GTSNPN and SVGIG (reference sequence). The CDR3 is CAWQPQGRTEAFF. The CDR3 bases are TGTGCCTGGCAGCCGCAGGGAAGGACTGAAGCTTTCTTT.

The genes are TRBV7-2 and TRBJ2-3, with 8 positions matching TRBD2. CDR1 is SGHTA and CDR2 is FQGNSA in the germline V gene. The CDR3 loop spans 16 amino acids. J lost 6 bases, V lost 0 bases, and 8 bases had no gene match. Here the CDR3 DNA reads TGTGCCAGCAGCTTAGCCGCTGGCGGGGGGTATGATACGCAGTATTTT. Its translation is CASSLAAGGGYDTQYF.

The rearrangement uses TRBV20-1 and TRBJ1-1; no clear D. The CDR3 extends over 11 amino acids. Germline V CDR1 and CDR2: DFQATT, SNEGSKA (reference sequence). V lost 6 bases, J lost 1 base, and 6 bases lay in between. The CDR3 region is CSADWNTEAFF. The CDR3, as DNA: TGCAGTGCCGACTGGAACACTGAAGCTTTCTTT.

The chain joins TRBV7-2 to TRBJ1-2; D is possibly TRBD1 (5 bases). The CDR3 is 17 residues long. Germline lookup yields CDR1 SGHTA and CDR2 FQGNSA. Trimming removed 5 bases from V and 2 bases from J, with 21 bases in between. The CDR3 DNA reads TGTGCCAGCAGCCCAATAGGGGCGGGAAGGAGGAACTATGGCTACACCTTC. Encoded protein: CASSPIGAGRRNYGYTF.

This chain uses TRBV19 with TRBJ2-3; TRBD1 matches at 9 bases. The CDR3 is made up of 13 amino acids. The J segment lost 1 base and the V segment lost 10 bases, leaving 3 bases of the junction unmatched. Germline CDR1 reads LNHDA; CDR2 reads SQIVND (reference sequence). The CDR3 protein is CATRTGGTDTQYF. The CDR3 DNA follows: TGTGCCACTAGGACAGGGGGCACAGATACGCAGTATTTT.

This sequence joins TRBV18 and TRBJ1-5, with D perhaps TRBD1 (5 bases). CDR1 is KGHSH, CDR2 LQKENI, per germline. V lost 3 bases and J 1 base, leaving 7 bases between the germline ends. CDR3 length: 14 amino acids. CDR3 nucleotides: TGTGCCAGCTCACCGGGGGGAAGCAATCAGCCCCAGCATTTT. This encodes CASSPGGSNQPQHF.

In DNA form, the CDR3 reads TGTGCCAGCAGCGTGGGACTAGCGGGGACCTACGAGCAGTACTTC. It codes for CASSVGLAGTYEQYF. The chain combines TRBV9 with TRBJ2-7; 13 bases agree with TRBD2. CDR1 is SGDLS, CDR2 YYNGEE, per germline. J gave up 2 bases and V 2 bases, and 1 base lay outside the gene matches. The CDR3 length is 15 residues.

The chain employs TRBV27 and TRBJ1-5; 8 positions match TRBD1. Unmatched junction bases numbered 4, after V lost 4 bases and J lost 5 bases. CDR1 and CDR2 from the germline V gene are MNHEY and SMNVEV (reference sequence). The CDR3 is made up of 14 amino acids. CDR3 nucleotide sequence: TGTGCCAGCAGTTCCGACAGGGGCTATCAGCCCCAGCATTTT. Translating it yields CASSSDRGYQPQHF.

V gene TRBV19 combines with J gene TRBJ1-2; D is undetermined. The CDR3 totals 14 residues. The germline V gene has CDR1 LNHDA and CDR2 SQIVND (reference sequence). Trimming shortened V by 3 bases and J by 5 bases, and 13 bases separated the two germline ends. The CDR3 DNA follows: TGTGCCAGTAGTATTTCAGTCAGGTCATATGGCTACACCTTC. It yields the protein CASSISVRSYGYTF. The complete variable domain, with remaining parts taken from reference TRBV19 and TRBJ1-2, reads DGGITQSPKYLFRKEGQNVTLSCEQNLNHDAMYWYRQDPGQGLRLIYYSQIVNDFQKGDIAEGYSVSREKKESFPLTVTSAQKNPTAFYLCASSISVRSYGYTFGSGTRLTVV.